The next 3 T cell receptor beta chains were all read from a single sample in a study of molecular identifiers for immune sequencing clone quantification. From the PCR reads, TCRdb called clonotypes with MiXCR, one entry per CDR3 protein. The sample lists some 590,000 distinct CDR3 sequences, about 25% occurring once. The sample taken for sequencing was naive CD8+ T cells from blood, with Jurkat cell RNA spiked in. As for subset: FACS-sorted CD8+CD4-CCR7+CD45RA+ naive T cells. All receptors derive from a human donor in good health. Some libraries in this study had Jurkat cell RNA spiked in.

A remark on this clonotype: A far bigger clonotype differs at one base, so this is likely a read error. This rearrangement joins TRBV7-9 to TRBJ2-3; D unclear. The J call may be in error: the DNA end matches TRBJ1-5 better. The CDR3 is 13 amino acids. Per germline, CDR1 SEHNR and CDR2 FQNEAQ (reference sequence). The CDR3 DNA reads as TGTGCCAGCAGCTCTAGCGGCACAGATACGCAGCATTTT. Residues: CASSSSGTDTQHF.

This clonotype has more than one count but fewer than ten. V and J are TRBV28 and TRBJ1-5, with D unclear. V shed 5 bases and J shed 6 bases, with 14 bases lying between them. The CDR3 loop spans 14 amino acids. Germline CDR1 reads MDHEN; CDR2 reads SYDVKM. The CDR3 loop is CASSQRDAGQPQHF. DNA of the CDR3: TGTGCCAGCAGTCAAAGGGATGCGGGTCAGCCCCAGCATTTT.

This chain connects TRBV4-1 to TRBJ2-5, with 7 bases identical to TRBD2. The trim removed 3 bases at V and 9 bases at J, leaving 13 bases unmatched. CDR1 is MGHRA, CDR2 YSYEKL, per germline. The CDR3 totals 15 residues. CDR3 sequence (DNA): TGCGCCAGCAGCCAGGCCAACCAGGGAGGGGAGCCCCAGTACTTC. Its translation: CASSQANQGGEPQYF.